These 10 T cell receptor beta chains originate from one sample sequenced in a study of cytomegalovirus exposure and HLA in healthy donors. This table comes from immunoSEQ multiplex PCR, and its TCRdb copy is limited to in-frame clones, with some not included. The table shows about 190,000 clones, with about 82% occurring only once. The sequencing sample was made of PBMCs. The receptors here all came from a woman in her late teens or twenties in good health and CMV-seronegative.

This chain joins TRBV27 and TRBJ1-2; tentatively, D is TRBD1 (5 bases). This CDR3 comprises 15 residues. CDR1 is MNHEY, CDR2 SMNVEV, per germline (reference sequence). Trimming pared 0 bases from V and 2 bases from J, leaving 10 bases between. CDR3 sequence (DNA): TGTGCCAGCAGTTTATCTCAGGGTACGAACTATGGCTACACCTTC. Amino acid sequence: CASSLSQGTNYGYTF.

The V call is TRBV27, the J call TRBJ2-5, with 12 bases aligning to TRBD2. V shed 2 bases, J shed 5 bases, and the junction held 6 bases outside the gene matches. Germline V CDR1 and CDR2: MNHEY, SMNVEV (reference sequence). The CDR3 totals 16 residues. CDR3 bases: TGTGCCAGCAGTTTACTAGCGGGGGGGCCCTGGGAGACCCAGTACTTC. As protein: CASSLLAGGPWETQYF.

On this clone itself: At one of its ends the junction is not consistent with the germline gene, which may arise from a read error. The rearrangement links TRBV6-1 to TRBJ2-7; weak D call: TRBD1 (6 bases). Germline V gene data show CDR1 as MNHNS and CDR2 as SASEGT. There are 15 residues in the CDR3. The CDR3 region is CASREERGSSYEQYF. CDR3 bases: TGTGCCAGCAGGGAAGAGAGGGGGAGCTCCTACGAGCAGTACTTC.

The chain carries TRBV19 and TRBJ1-1, with TRBD1 as a possible D gene (5 bases). The V end lost 7 bases, the J end lost 1 base, and 13 bases lay between the germline ends. This CDR3 region has 14 residues. Looked up from germline, CDR1 is LNHDA and CDR2 is SQIVND (reference sequence). CDR3 protein: CASTTGPRNTEAFF. The CDR3 DNA is TGTGCCAGTACCACAGGTCCGCGGAACACTGAAGCTTTCTTT.

The V and J genes are TRBV11-3 and TRBJ1-1; D not resolved. The V and J ends lost 0 bases and 5 bases respectively, with 7 bases between them. CDR1 is SGHNT and CDR2 is YENEEA in the germline V gene. The CDR3 spans 13 residues. CDR3 protein: CASSLEVGTEAFF. The DNA for the CDR3 is TGTGCCAGCAGCTTAGAGGTCGGTACTGAAGCTTTCTTT. Supplemented by reference TRBV11-3 and TRBJ1-1, the full variable domain reads EAGVVQSPRYKIIEKKQPVAFWCNPISGHNTLYWYLQNLGQGPELLIRYENEEAVDDSQLPKDRFSAERLKGVDSTLKIQPAELGDSAVYLCASSLEVGTEAFFGQGTRLTVV.

Notes on this clone: The same CDR3 also results from other DNA sequences found in this sample. This sequence joins TRBV13 and TRBJ2-3, with D possibly matching TRBD2 (5 bases). This CDR3 is 14 amino acids long. Germline V gene sequence: CDR1 PRHDT, CDR2 FYEKMQ (reference sequence). The V gene lost 4 bases and the J gene lost 3 bases, with 11 bases spanning the gap. The CDR3 reads CASSSRTSTDTQYF. CDR3 nucleotide sequence: TGTGCCAGCAGCTCGAGGACTTCTACAGATACGCAGTATTTT.

This CDR3 is CASSPRTAPGANVLTF. The CDR3 DNA reads as TGTGCCAGCAGCCCCCGGACAGCACCTGGGGCCAACGTCCTGACTTTC. The chain carries TRBV11-2 and TRBJ2-6, with D possibly being TRBD1 (6 bases). CDR1 is SGHAT and CDR2 is FQNNGV in the germline V gene. V lost 5 bases and J lost 2, with 13 bases in between. This CDR3 has 16 amino acids. The full variable domain, its missing parts supplied by reference TRBV11-2 and TRBJ2-6, is EAGVAQSPRYKIIEKRQSVAFWCNPISGHATLYWYQQILGQGPKLLIQFQNNGVVDDSQLPKDRFSAERLKGVDSTLKIQPAKLEDSAVYLCASSPRTAPGANVLTFGAGSRLTVL.

This rearrangement joins TRBV7-6 to TRBJ1-3; D is ambiguous. The CDR3 is 16 amino acids. CDR1 SGHVS and CDR2 FNYEAQ come from the germline V gene. V was clipped by 5 bases and J by 2 bases, with 16 bases between them. CDR3 bases: TGTGCCAGCAGCGGGTATGGCGGGGAGGCTGGAAACACCATATATTTT. Translation gives CASSGYGGEAGNTIYF.

This chain connects TRBV18 to TRBJ1-2; D not certain. With 6 bases removed from V and 4 bases from J, the gap between germline ends came to 12 bases. Germline CDR1 and CDR2: KGHSH and LQKENI. The CDR3 contains 13 residues. CDR3 DNA: TGTGCCAGCTCCGGCGGCGGAATCTATGGCTACACCTTC. Protein product: CASSGGGIYGYTF. Together with reference TRBV18 and TRBJ1-2, the CDR3 gives the full variable domain: NAGVMQNPRHLVRRRGQEARLRCSPMKGHSHVYWYRQLPEEGLKFMVYLQKENIIDESGMPKERFSAEFPKEGPSILRIQQVVRGDSAAYFCASSGGGIYGYTFGSGTRLTVV.

The chain combines TRBV7-2 with TRBJ2-1; 10 positions agree with TRBD2. Germline V CDR1 and CDR2: SGHTA, FQGNSA. With V trimmed by 4 bases and J by 4 bases, 7 bases remained unmatched. This CDR3 contains 16 residues. The DNA for the CDR3 is TGTGCCAGCAGCTCACGAGCGGGAGGGTGGTACAATGAGCAGTTCTTC. As protein: CASSSRAGGWYNEQFF.